What follows is one T cell receptor (beta chain) and its context. The sample comes from a study of control samples from healthy donors and cancer patients. Generated by immunoSEQ multiplex PCR, the TCRdb table keeps only in-frame clones and is missing some. The sample holds some 79,000 clones, roughly 87% seen once. From germline, CDR1 is DFQATT and CDR2 SNEGSKA (reference sequence). Trimming took 8 bases from V and 6 from J, leaving 14 bases between them. CDR3 length equals 11 residues. This receptor was identified in a woman between 50 and 59 years old in good health. The sample was blood. V and J are TRBV20-1 and TRBJ2-7; D remains ambiguous. CDR3: CSPLGLGEQYF. CDR3 nucleotides: TGCAGTCCGTTGGGTCTAGGCGAGCAGTACTTC.